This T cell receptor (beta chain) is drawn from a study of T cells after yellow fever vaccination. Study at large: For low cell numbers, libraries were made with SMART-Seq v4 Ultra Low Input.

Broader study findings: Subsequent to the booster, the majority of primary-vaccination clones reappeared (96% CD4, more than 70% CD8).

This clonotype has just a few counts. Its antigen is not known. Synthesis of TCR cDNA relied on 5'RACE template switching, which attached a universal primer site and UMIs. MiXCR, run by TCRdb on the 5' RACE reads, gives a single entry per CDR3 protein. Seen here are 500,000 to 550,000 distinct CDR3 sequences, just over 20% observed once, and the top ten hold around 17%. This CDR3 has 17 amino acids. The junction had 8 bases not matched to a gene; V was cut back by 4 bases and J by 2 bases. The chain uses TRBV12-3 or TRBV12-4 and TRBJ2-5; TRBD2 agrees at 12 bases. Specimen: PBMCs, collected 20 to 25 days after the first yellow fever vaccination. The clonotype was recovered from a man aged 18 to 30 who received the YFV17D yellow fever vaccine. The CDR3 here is CASSSGGLAGSQETQYF. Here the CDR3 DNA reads TGTGCCAGCAGTTCGGGTGGACTAGCGGGAAGTCAAGAGACCCAGTACTTC.